The 15 T cell receptor beta chains reported below all come from one sample, sequenced in a study of response to subunit inactivated influenza vaccine. TCRdb recomputed calls from the RT-PCR reads with MiXCR, one row per CDR3 protein. This table holds about 190,000 distinct CDR3 sequences, 14% found once. The input for sequencing was CD8+ T cells sorted from PBMCs, taken more than 4 days after vaccination. Receptors originate from a man aged 45-65 years who received an inactivated influenza vaccine.

The gene calls are TRBV3-1 and TRBJ2-1; tentative D call: TRBD2 (5 bases). The CDR3 sequence is 15 residues long. Per the germline V gene, CDR1 is LGHDT and CDR2 is YNNKEL (reference sequence). The V gene lost 10 bases and the J gene lost 3 bases, with 19 bases spanning the gap. This CDR3 is CAISTGLADYNEQFF. The CDR3 DNA follows: TGTGCCATCTCGACCGGGCTAGCCGACTACAATGAGCAGTTCTTC.

This clonotype was counted only a few times. V and J are TRBV6-6 and TRBJ2-4; the D is unclear. The CDR3 totals 13 residues. V shed 7 bases and J shed 1 base, with 8 bases lying between them. Germline loops: CDR1 MNHNY, CDR2 SVGAGI (reference sequence). The CDR3 DNA reads as TGTGCCAGCAACCAAAGGGCCAAAAACATTCAGTACTTC. Protein sequence: CASNQRAKNIQYF.

This clonotype was seen only a few times. This chain links TRBV9 with TRBJ1-2; D unclear. The V end was cut by 0 bases, the J end by 4 bases, with 13 bases between. The germline gives CDR1 SGDLS, CDR2 YYNGEE. This CDR3 region has 15 residues. This CDR3 reads CASSVEVERVYGYTF. CDR3 DNA: TGTGCCAGCAGCGTAGAGGTGGAACGCGTCTATGGCTACACCTTC. Based on the CDR3 plus reference TRBV9 and TRBJ1-2, the full variable domain is DSGVTQTPKHLITATGQRVTLRCSPRSGDLSVYWYQQSLDQGLQFLIQYYNGEERAKGNILERFSAQQFPDLHSELNLSSLELGDSALYFCASSVEVERVYGYTFGSGTRLTVV.

The chain couples TRBV28 to TRBJ2-3; a possible D gene is TRBD2 (6 bases). V lost 6 bases and J lost 4, with 26 bases in between. Germline CDR1 and CDR2: MDHEN and SYDVKM. The CDR3 is 18 amino acids. CDR3 DNA sequence: TGTGCCAGCAGCTACGAACCCTTCGGGGGAGGTGGAGCAGATACGCAGTATTTT. This translates into CASSYEPFGGGGADTQYF.

The chain couples TRBV4-3 to TRBJ2-4; D may correspond to TRBD1 or TRBD2 (5 bases each). Looked up from germline, CDR1 is LGHNA and CDR2 is YSLEER. This CDR3 is built from 15 residues. The ends were cut back, 0 bases at V and 0 bases at J, with 6 bases in the middle. CDR3 amino acids: CASSQEGVAKNIQYF. Here the CDR3 DNA reads TGCGCCAGCAGCCAAGAGGGGGTAGCCAAAAACATTCAGTACTTC.

The V call is TRBV27, the J call TRBJ1-1; D is unresolved. V shed 3 bases and J shed 4 bases, with 12 bases lying between them. CDR1 is MNHEY, CDR2 SMNVEV, per germline (reference sequence). CDR3 length equals 14 residues. Here the CDR3 reads CASSFSAGVTEAFF. The CDR3 DNA reads as TGTGCCAGCAGTTTCTCGGCCGGGGTCACTGAAGCTTTCTTT.

The CDR3 sequence: CASSLEFQVEQFF. The CDR3 DNA is TGTGCCAGCAGCTTAGAGTTCCAGGTTGAGCAGTTCTTC. The chain recombines TRBV11-2 with TRBJ2-1; no clear D. This CDR3 has 13 residues. V was shortened by 0 bases and J by 9 bases, with 9 bases between the two germline ends. Germline CDR1 and CDR2: SGHAT and FQNNGV.

This chain uses TRBV21-1 with TRBJ1-5; TRBD1 reflects the table's D call only, with no check against the DNA. TRBV21-1 is a pseudogene. This CDR3 spans 18 amino acids. CDR3 in DNA: TGTGCCAGCAGCAAGACTCCCCCCGACAGTTGGGAAAATCAGCCCCAGCATTTT. Translation: CASSKTPPDSWENQPQHF.

This clonotype was seen a handful of times. The V gene is TRBV10-3, the J gene TRBJ2-3, with 10 nucleotides matching TRBD2. J was trimmed by 2 bases and V by 0 bases; bases with no gene match: 5. This CDR3 spans 17 amino acids. Germline assignment: CDR1 ENHRY and CDR2 SYGVKD. The CDR3 is CAISESSGGTNTDTQYF. CDR3 in DNA: TGTGCCATCAGTGAGTCTAGCGGGGGGACAAACACAGATACGCAGTATTTT.

In this sample, this clonotype turned up a few times. The gene calls are TRBV19 and TRBJ2-1; D ambiguous. Germline values: CDR1 LNHDA, CDR2 SQIVND (reference sequence). Between the trimmed V and J ends, which lost 3 bases and 5 bases, there was a span of 11 bases. The CDR3 sequence is 14 residues long. CDR3 residues: CASSILNYNNEQFF. Here the CDR3 DNA reads TGTGCCAGTAGTATTCTTAACTACAACAATGAGCAGTTCTTC.

The chain employs TRBV12-3 or TRBV12-4 and TRBJ2-2; a possible D gene is TRBD2 (5 bases). The CDR3 loop spans 15 amino acids. The ends were cut back, 6 bases at V and 5 bases at J, with 16 bases in the middle. In DNA form, the CDR3 reads TGTGCCAGCAGCCCACCCCGGGGTGGGACCGGGGAGCTGTTTTTT. Its translation is CASSPPRGGTGELFF.

The V and J genes are TRBV6-2 or TRBV6-3 and TRBJ2-2; 11 nucleotides line up with TRBD1. The trim removed 8 bases at V and 8 bases at J, leaving 10 bases unmatched. CDR1 is MNHEY and CDR2 is SVGEGT in the germline V gene. CDR3 length: 15 amino acids. In DNA form, the CDR3 reads TGTGCCAGCTCGAGGGACAGGGGGTTATCGGGGGAGCTGTTTTTT. Translation gives CASSRDRGLSGELFF.

This clonotype has just a few counts. The chain has TRBV2 and TRBJ2-2, with D perhaps matching TRBD1 (6 bases). The CDR3 runs 13 residues. V was shortened by 9 bases and J by 1 base, with 9 bases between the two germline ends. Germline lookup yields CDR1 SNHLY and CDR2 FYNNEI. DNA for the CDR3: TGTGCCAGGAAACAGGGGAACACCGGGGAGCTGTTTTTT. This encodes CARKQGNTGELFF.

This clonotype showed up just a few times. The CDR3 loop reads CASSSYPGVNEQFF. The CDR3 DNA sequence: TGTGCCAGCAGCTCCTACCCAGGGGTCAATGAGCAGTTCTTC. This chain joins TRBV7-7 and TRBJ2-1, with D perhaps matching TRBD1 (6 bases). The CDR3 runs 14 residues. CDR1 and CDR2 (germline): SSHAT, FNYEAQ (reference sequence). The V end was cut by 4 bases, the J end by 6 bases, with 13 bases between.

This chain connects TRBV12-3 or TRBV12-4 to TRBJ1-6; 10 bases match TRBD1. The CDR3 extends over 21 amino acids. Trimming took 5 bases from V and 0 from J; bases not matched to a gene: 16. The DNA for the CDR3 is TGTGCCAGCAGTCTAGAATCCGGGACAGGGGCGCGCCACTCCTATAATTCACCCCTCCACTTT. It specifies CASSLESGTGARHSYNSPLHF.